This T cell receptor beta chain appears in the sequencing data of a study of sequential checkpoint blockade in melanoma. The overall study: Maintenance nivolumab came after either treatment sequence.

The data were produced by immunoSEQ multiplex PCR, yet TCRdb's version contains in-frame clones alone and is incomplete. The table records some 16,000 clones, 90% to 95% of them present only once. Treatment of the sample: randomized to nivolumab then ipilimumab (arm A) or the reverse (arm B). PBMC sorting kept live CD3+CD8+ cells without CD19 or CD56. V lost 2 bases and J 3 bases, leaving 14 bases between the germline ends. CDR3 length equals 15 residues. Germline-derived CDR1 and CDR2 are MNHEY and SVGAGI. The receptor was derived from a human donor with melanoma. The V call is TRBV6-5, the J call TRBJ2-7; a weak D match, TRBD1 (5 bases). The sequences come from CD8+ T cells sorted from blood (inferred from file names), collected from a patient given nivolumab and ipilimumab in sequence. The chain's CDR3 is CASSYSQGGNYEQYF. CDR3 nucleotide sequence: TGTGCCAGCAGTTACAGCCAGGGTGGAAACTACGAGCAGTACTTC.